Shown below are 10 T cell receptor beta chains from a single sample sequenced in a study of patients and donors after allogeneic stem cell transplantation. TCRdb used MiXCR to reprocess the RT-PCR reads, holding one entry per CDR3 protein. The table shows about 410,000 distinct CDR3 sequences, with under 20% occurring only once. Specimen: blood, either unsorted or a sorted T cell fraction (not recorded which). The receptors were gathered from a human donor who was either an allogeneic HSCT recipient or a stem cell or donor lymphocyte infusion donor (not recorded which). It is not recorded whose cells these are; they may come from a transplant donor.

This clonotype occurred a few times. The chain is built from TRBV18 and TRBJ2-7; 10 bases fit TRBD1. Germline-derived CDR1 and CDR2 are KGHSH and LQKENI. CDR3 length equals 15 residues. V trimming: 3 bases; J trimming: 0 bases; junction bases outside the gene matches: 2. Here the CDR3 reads CASSPGTGASYEQYF. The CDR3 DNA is TGTGCCAGCTCACCTGGGACAGGGGCCTCCTACGAGCAGTACTTC.

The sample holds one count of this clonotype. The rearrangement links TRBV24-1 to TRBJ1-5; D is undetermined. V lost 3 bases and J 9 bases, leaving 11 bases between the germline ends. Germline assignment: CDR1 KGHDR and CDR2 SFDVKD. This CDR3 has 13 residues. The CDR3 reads CATSDQPGRPQHF. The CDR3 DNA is TGTGCCACCAGTGATCAGCCCGGACGGCCCCAGCATTTT.

In DNA, the CDR3 is TGTGCCAGCAGCTTAGCAGCGGGAGTTCGCCAGGTCGAGCAGTACTTC. Translation: CASSLAAGVRQVEQYF. V usage is TRBV7-2 and J usage is TRBJ2-7; 8 nucleotides match TRBD2. The junction had 10 bases not matched to a gene; V was cut back by 0 bases and J by 6 bases. This CDR3 comprises 16 residues. Germline loops: CDR1 SGHTA, CDR2 FQGNSA.

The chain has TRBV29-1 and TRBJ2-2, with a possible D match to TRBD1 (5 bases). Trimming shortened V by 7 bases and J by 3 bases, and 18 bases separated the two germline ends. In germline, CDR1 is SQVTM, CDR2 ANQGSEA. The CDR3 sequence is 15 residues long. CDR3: CSARTRLGHTGELFF. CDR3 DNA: TGCAGCGCCCGCACCCGTCTGGGGCACACCGGGGAGCTGTTTTTT.

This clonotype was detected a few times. CDR3 bases: TGCGCCAGCAGCTTGGATACAGGGGGTACTGAAGCTTTCTTT. Translation gives CASSLDTGGTEAFF. V usage is TRBV5-1 and J usage is TRBJ1-1; 8 nucleotides align to TRBD1. J lost 5 bases, V lost 0 bases, and 3 bases had no gene match. The CDR3 runs 14 residues. Germline V gene sequence: CDR1 SGHRS, CDR2 YFSETQ.

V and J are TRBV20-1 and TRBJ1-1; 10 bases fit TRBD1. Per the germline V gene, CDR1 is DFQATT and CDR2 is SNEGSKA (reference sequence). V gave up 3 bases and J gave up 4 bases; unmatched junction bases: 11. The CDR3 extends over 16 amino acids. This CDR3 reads CSASSLDRGLGTEAFF. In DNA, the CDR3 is TGCAGTGCTAGTTCGCTCGACAGGGGGCTGGGCACTGAAGCTTTCTTT.

The chain's CDR3 is CASSFGWRAEAFF. For the CDR3, the DNA is TGTGCCAGCAGCTTCGGGTGGCGCGCTGAAGCTTTCTTT. The chain employs TRBV7-2 and TRBJ1-1; D is unclear. CDR3 size: 13 residues. Germline CDR1 reads SGHTA; CDR2 reads FQGNSA. With 3 bases removed from V and 6 bases from J, the gap between germline ends came to 11 bases. Using reference TRBV7-2 and TRBJ1-1 for the parts outside the CDR3, the full variable domain is GAGVSQSPSNKVTEKGKDVELRCDPISGHTALYWYRQSLGQGLEFLIYFQGNSAPDKSGLPSDRFSAERTGGSVSTLTIQRTQQEDSAVYLCASSFGWRAEAFFGQGTRLTVV.

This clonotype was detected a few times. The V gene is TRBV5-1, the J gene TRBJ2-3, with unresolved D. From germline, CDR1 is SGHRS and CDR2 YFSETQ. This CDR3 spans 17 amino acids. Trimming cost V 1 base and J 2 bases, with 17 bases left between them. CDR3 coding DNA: TGCGCCAGCAGCTTGCTTGCAGGTCGGATCGCCACAGATACGCAGTATTTT. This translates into CASSLLAGRIATDTQYF.

CDR3 in amino acids: CASSSGTRTGTQYF. The CDR3 DNA reads TGTGCCAGCAGTTCCGGGACTAGGACCGGTACGCAGTATTTT. The chain couples TRBV6-2 or TRBV6-3 to TRBJ2-3; 8 bases align to TRBD2. The J segment lost 8 bases and the V segment lost 4 bases, leaving 8 bases of the junction unmatched. This CDR3 contains 14 residues. Germline V gene sequence: CDR1 MNHEY, CDR2 SVGEGT.

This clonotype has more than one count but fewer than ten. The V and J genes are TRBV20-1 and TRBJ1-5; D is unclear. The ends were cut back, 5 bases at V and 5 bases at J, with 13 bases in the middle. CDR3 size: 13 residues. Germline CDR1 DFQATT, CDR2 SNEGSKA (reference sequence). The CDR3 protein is CSAQKPPHQPQHF. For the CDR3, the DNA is TGCAGTGCTCAGAAGCCCCCCCATCAGCCCCAGCATTTT.